Each of the 2 T cell receptor beta chains below was sequenced from the same sample in a study of T cell changes during pregnancy in multiple sclerosis. The repertoire was sequenced with immunoSEQ multiplex PCR; TCRdb's copy has only in-frame clones and lacks some. Here the sample spans 35,000 to 50,000 clones, roughly 80% being singletons. Specimen: CD4+ T cells from peripheral blood mononuclear cells, collected before pregnancy. The receptor source for this set is a female donor with multiple sclerosis, enrolled in a pregnancy study.

This chain connects TRBV6-6 to TRBJ1-2; tentatively, D is TRBD1 (5 bases). This CDR3 region has 14 residues. Germline assignment: CDR1 MNHNY and CDR2 SVGAGI (reference sequence). V was trimmed by 4 bases and J by 2 bases, leaving 11 bases between them. The CDR3 nucleotides read TGTGCCAGCAGTTTTTCGACAGAAAACTATGGCTACACCTTC. Translation gives CASSFSTENYGYTF.

V is TRBV7-2 and J is TRBJ2-5; D not resolved. The CDR3 runs to 15 residues. Germline-derived CDR1 and CDR2 are SGHTA and FQGNSA. Trimming shortened V by 2 bases and J by 2 bases, and 12 bases separated the two germline ends. Written as DNA, the CDR3 is TGTGCCAGCAGCTTAAGCACTGGGCCTCAAGAGACCCAGTACTTC. This encodes CASSLSTGPQETQYF.